The T cell receptor (beta chain) described here comes from a study of T cells in Graves' hyperthyroidism and ophthalmopathy (dated by TCRdb to the late 2010s). Study-wide context: Peripheral blood samples were taken at initial diagnosis, before any treatment was given. TCR V-J signatures able to tell the groups apart were searched for in a discovery cohort of approximately 95 patients, of whom under 45 had Graves' ophthalmopathy and around 58 had stable Graves' hyperthyroidism. An independent validation cohort of under 20 hyperthyroidism patients and 17 patients who later progressed to ophthalmopathy tested prospective prediction of ophthalmopathy. The 80 to 100 discovery patients were randomly divided into training and test sets at a 7:3 ratio. The study also compared thyroid tissue and blood T-cell repertoires from about six Graves' hyperthyroidism patients. Once sampling was done, hyperthyroidism patients were given methimazole at a starting dose of 30 mg daily, whereas ophthalmopathy patients were given high-dose intravenous methylprednisolone. According to the paper, TCR Vbeta CDR3 sequencing was carried out on about 140 peripheral blood samples, which came from under 50 ophthalmopathy, under 85 hyperthyroidism and some 17 progressor patients. General conclusions and limits of the study: Ophthalmopathy was separated from stable hyperthyroidism by a 13 V-J signature model, with approximately 89% sensitivity and about 81% specificity obtained in cross-validation and 80%/75% obtained in testing. In validation, the model predicted progression to ophthalmopathy with over 65% sensitivity and about 72% specificity, a median of 6.5 months before onset. No statistical method was used to set the sample size in advance, and investigators knew the group allocation. Most expanded thyroid clonotypes (frequency above 0.001) were also found in blood, which suggests that blood repertoires may mirror thyroid immune responses.

CDR1 and CDR2, looked up from the germline V gene (reference sequence), are GTSNPN and SVGIG. Trimming takes 2 bases off V and 4 bases off J; junction bases not matched to a gene: 9. The CDR3 holds 16 amino acids from the cysteine to the phenylalanine. Just CDR3 DNA is preserved here, 48 bases in frame from base 1. Details on this clonotype: What antigen it recognizes has not been identified. Qualities for individual bases were not recorded, and no much larger clone is one base off.

The TCR beta CDR3 regions were amplified from the RNA transcripts. The TCR CDR3 was subjected to a first round of RT-PCR using the HTBI primer set and the Qiagen OneStep RT-PCR kit. A second multiplex PCR round built the libraries, followed by size selection and purification. Libraries were sequenced paired-end with 100 bp reads on an Illumina HiSeq2000. The published analysis was carried out like this. SOAPnuke was used to process the raw data, throwing out any read that contained adapters or uncalled bases, had a mean Phred below 15, or lacked an exact constant-primer or identifier match. High-quality paired reads were merged using COPE v1.2.5, and each unique nucleotide sequence was defined as a clonotype. MiTCR v1.1 was used to align the clonotypes against IMGT TRBV, TRBD and TRBJ reference segments. Analysis was restricted to V-J combinations with a frequency above 0.0001, which covered 99% to 99.2% of repertoires. The TCS score was defined as F50 (clonal expansion) divided by E x V (chaos), with BLOSUM62-based TCRdist calculated between CDR3 peptides within each V-J. Welch's t-statistics and random forest reduced 514 V-J features to fewer than 15, which were used in a naive Bayes classifier (R e1071). TCRdb reran the public reads through fastp at Q25 and MiXCR, keeping productive beta chains. For every CDR3 protein sequence, its rows merge into one entry that carries the most common genes and DNA. V and J calls and clone size were set by TCRdb, not the authors. This sample lists 600,000 to 650,000 distinct CDR3 sequences; around 21% were detected once. Under 35% of the sample belongs to the ten largest clones.

Ophthalmopathy patients had moderately to severely active disease, with a Clinical Activity Score of 3 or more, a NOSPECS grade of 4 or more, and a disease duration of less than 3 months. Exclusion was applied to patients with uncontrolled infections, other autoimmune diseases, pregnancy or lactation. Diagnoses were established on the basis of clinical symptoms, serum thyroxine and TRAb, thyroid ultrasound, and orbital computed tomography. PBMCs were isolated from 10 ml of fresh peripheral blood by Ficoll-Paque density gradient centrifugation. Trizol reagent was used to extract total RNA, and RNA quality was then checked on an Agilent 2100 Bioanalyzer.

The sequenced material came from blood. The receptor chain draws on TRBV30 and TRBJ2-1, with 9 middle bases fitting TRBD2. The sequence derives from a man between 25 and 39 years old with Graves' ophthalmopathy. DNA sequence: TGTGCCTGGAGTACCCTAACTACTAGCGGGTACAATGAGCAGTTCTTC. It translates to CAWSTLTTSGYNEQFF.